The 28 T cell receptor beta chains in this list originate from one sample, sequenced in a study of blood T cells in healthy people across ages. Alongside a J-beta primer mix, a sample-barcoded 5' primer served in a second PCR lasting about 7 to 12 cycles. TCRdb analysed the 5' RACE reads with MiXCR anew, one entry per CDR3 protein. The sample has 1.5 million to 2 million distinct CDR3 sequences; approximately 50% are singletons. The sequenced sample was blood. Receptors were obtained from a woman aged 40-49 years in good health.

Only a few counts were recorded for this clonotype. The chain employs TRBV10-1 and TRBJ2-7, with D possibly TRBD1 on 5 matching bases. CDR1 is WNHNN, CDR2 SYGVQD, per germline (reference sequence). This CDR3 is 15 amino acids long. V lost 3 bases and J lost 2, with 14 bases in between. The CDR3 loop is CASSDSGNPPYEQYF. The CDR3, as DNA: TGCGCCAGCAGTGATTCAGGGAACCCCCCCTACGAGCAGTACTTC.

This clonotype was observed a few times. V is TRBV7-2 and J is TRBJ2-1; no definite D call. The CDR3 runs to 15 residues. Looked up from germline, CDR1 is SGHTA and CDR2 is FQGNSA. Trimming pared 5 bases from V and 6 bases from J, leaving 17 bases between. The CDR3 region is CASSNRAPQINEQFF. CDR3 in DNA: TGTGCCAGCAGCAACCGGGCCCCGCAGATCAATGAGCAGTTCTTC.

The chain recombines TRBV6-6 with TRBJ1-4, with 7 bases lining up with TRBD1. V gave up 6 bases and J gave up 2 bases; unmatched junction bases: 3. The CDR3 is 14 residues long. Germline loops: CDR1 MNHNY, CDR2 SVGAGI (reference sequence). The CDR3 protein is CASRMGQTNEKLFF. CDR3 in DNA: TGTGCCAGCAGGATGGGACAGACTAATGAAAAACTGTTTTTT.

This clonotype was observed a few times. The chain carries TRBV7-9 and TRBJ2-5; 8 nucleotides match TRBD1. CDR1 is SEHNR and CDR2 is FQNEAQ in the germline V gene (reference sequence). CDR3 length: 15 residues. The trim removed 8 bases at V and 1 base at J, leaving 9 bases unmatched. In DNA form, the CDR3 reads TGTGCCAGCGTCGGACAGGGATCGACCCAAGAGACCCAGTACTTC. Translating gives CASVGQGSTQETQYF.

This clonotype turned up a few times. This chain connects TRBV25-1 to TRBJ2-7, with D perhaps assigned TRBD1 or TRBD2 (5 bases each). This CDR3 region has 13 residues. V lost 1 base, J lost 1 base, and 5 bases lay in between. Germline V gene sequence: CDR1 MGHDK, CDR2 SYGVNS. DNA for the CDR3: TGTGCCAGCAGTGAATGGGGGTCCTACGAGCAGTACTTC. Translated, it gives CASSEWGSYEQYF.

The chain combines TRBV7-2 with TRBJ2-5; 7 bases line up with TRBD1. Trimming at V came to 5 bases and at J to 5 bases, leaving 11 bases not matched to a gene. Germline values: CDR1 SGHTA, CDR2 FQGNSA. The CDR3 runs 15 residues. CDR3 sequence (DNA): TGTGCCAGCAGCCAACTCGAGGGGGCCTGGGAGACCCAGTACTTC. Translated, it gives CASSQLEGAWETQYF. The whole variable domain, remainder taken from reference TRBV7-2 and TRBJ2-5, is GAGVSQSPSNKVTEKGKDVELRCDPISGHTALYWYRQSLGQGLEFLIYFQGNSAPDKSGLPSDRFSAERTGGSVSTLTIQRTQQEDSAVYLCASSQLEGAWETQYFGPGTRLLVL.

This clonotype was observed a single time. This chain joins TRBV7-2 and TRBJ2-4; the D gene is possibly TRBD1 (6 bases). The last part of the DNA fits TRBJ2-7 better; the J call may be wrong. CDR1 is SGHTA and CDR2 is FQGNSA in the germline V gene. The CDR3 has 15 amino acids. The CDR3 loop is CASSAADSHPYEQYF. CDR3 coding DNA: TGTGCCAGCAGCGCCGCGGACAGCCATCCCTACGAGCAGTACTTC.

The chain recombines TRBV15 with TRBJ2-7; 7 bases map to TRBD1. Germline V gene lookup returns CDR1 LNHNV and CDR2 YYDKDF (reference sequence). J lost 8 bases, V lost 4 bases, and 8 bases had no gene match. The CDR3 runs to 13 residues. In nucleotides, the CDR3 is TGTGCCACCAGCACACGACAGGGCCCAAAGCAGTACTTC. Translating it yields CATSTRQGPKQYF.

Ten or more counts support this clonotype. The V call is TRBV4-2, the J call TRBJ1-2, with no clear D. Germline V lookup: CDR1 LGHNA, CDR2 YNFKEQ. Trimming removed 0 bases at V and 8 bases at J, with 4 bases between. This CDR3 spans 11 amino acids. CDR3 residues: CASSQDKGYTF. In DNA form, the CDR3 reads TGTGCCAGCAGCCAAGATAAAGGCTACACCTTC.

At least ten counts were recorded for this clonotype. The chain uses TRBV20-1 and TRBJ2-7; TRBD1 matches 7 bases. The V gene end was trimmed by 1 base and the J gene end by 0 bases; junction bases not matched to a gene: 6. This CDR3 comprises 15 residues. Germline lookup yields CDR1 DFQATT and CDR2 SNEGSKA (reference sequence). This CDR3 reads CSARARRDSSYEQYF. DNA for the CDR3: TGCAGTGCTAGAGCTCGCCGGGACAGCTCCTACGAGCAGTACTTC.

This clonotype has just a few counts. The chain recombines TRBV11-1 with TRBJ1-2; a weak D match, TRBD1 (5 bases). Germline CDR1 and CDR2: SGHAT and FQDESV (reference sequence). The CDR3 is made up of 15 amino acids. Trimming took 3 bases from V and 6 from J, leaving 17 bases between them. The CDR3 DNA is TGTGCCAGCAGCTTCAGCAGGGAGCCCCCTCATGGCTACACCTTC. Translated, it gives CASSFSREPPHGYTF.

V usage is TRBV20-1 and J usage is TRBJ2-5; D gene ambiguous. There are 13 residues in the CDR3. Germline V gives CDR1 DFQATT, CDR2 SNEGSKA (reference sequence). V lost 6 bases and J 1 base, leaving 12 bases between the germline ends. DNA of the CDR3: TGCAGTGCCCTATCCGGTGCCCAAGAGACCCAGTACTTC. Translation gives CSALSGAQETQYF.

The chain carries TRBV7-2 and TRBJ2-7, with a weak D call TRBD1 (5 bases). The CDR3 contains 15 residues. The germline CDR1 and CDR2 sequences are SGHTA and FQGNSA. Trimming took off 1 base at V and 3 bases at J, with 13 bases between the two ends. CDR3 sequence (DNA): TGTGCCAGCAGCTTAGACGTGGGGCTCGTCTACGAGCAGTACTTC. Its translation: CASSLDVGLVYEQYF.

This chain links TRBV6-2 or TRBV6-3 with TRBJ1-5, with 8 positions matching TRBD1. From germline, CDR1 is MNHEY and CDR2 SVGEGT. CDR3 length: 15 residues. V trimming: 8 bases; J trimming: 0 bases; junction bases outside the gene matches: 6. The CDR3 bases are TGTGCCAGCGGGGCCGGGACAGGTAGCAATCAGCCCCAGCATTTT. Its protein product is CASGAGTGSNQPQHF.

Concerning this clonotype itself: Germline is not matched at one junction end, which may reflect a read error. This chain connects TRBV6-5 to TRBJ1-4, with TRBD1 as a possible D gene (6 bases). The CDR3 loop spans 17 amino acids. In germline, CDR1 is MNHEY, CDR2 SVGAGI. Written as DNA, the CDR3 is TGTGCCAGCAGCTACTCGGGTCAGGGGTGGACTAATGAAAAACTGTTTTTT. This encodes CASSYSGQGWTNEKLFF.

This rearrangement joins TRBV28 to TRBJ2-5; the D gene is possibly TRBD1 (6 bases). The CDR3 is 16 residues long. Germline V gene data show CDR1 as MDHEN and CDR2 as SYDVKM. Trimming shortened V by 2 bases and J by 3 bases, and 16 bases separated the two germline ends. Here the CDR3 DNA reads TGTGCCAGCAGTTTACTGAGCGAACAGGGAGAAGAGACCCAGTACTTC. This translates into CASSLLSEQGEETQYF. Complete variable domain (other parts from reference TRBV28 and TRBJ2-5): DVKVTQSSRYLVKRTGEKVFLECVQDMDHENMFWYRQDPGLGLRLIYFSYDVKMKEKGDIPEGYSVSREKKERFSLILESASTNQTSMYLCASSLLSEQGEETQYFGPGTRLLVL.

The chain joins TRBV27 to TRBJ2-7; D ambiguous. From germline, CDR1 is MNHEY and CDR2 SMNVEV (reference sequence). The CDR3 runs to 16 residues. Trimming removed 1 base from V and 0 bases from J, with 13 bases in between. CDR3 amino acids: CASSLLGQKTSYEQYF. The CDR3 DNA reads as TGTGCCAGCAGTTTATTAGGGCAGAAGACCTCCTACGAGCAGTACTTC.

The chain is built from TRBV6-6 and TRBJ2-7, with D possibly matching TRBD1 (6 bases). This CDR3 is built from 17 residues. The V end was cut by 2 bases, the J end by 4 bases, with 21 bases between. Looked up from germline, CDR1 is MNHNY and CDR2 is SVGAGI (reference sequence). CDR3 DNA sequence: TGTGCCAGCAGTTACAGTCGACAGGCTGGTCTTCGGTACGAGCAGTACTTC. Its protein product is CASSYSRQAGLRYEQYF.

J is TRBJ2-1 and V is TRBV11-1; maybe TRBD2 (6 bases). V shed 5 bases and J shed 5 bases, with 16 bases lying between them. From germline, CDR1 is SGHAT and CDR2 FQDESV (reference sequence). CDR3 size: 15 residues. The CDR3 spells CASSVPGLDNNEQFF. Here the CDR3 DNA reads TGTGCCAGCAGCGTACCGGGACTCGACAACAATGAGCAGTTCTTC. The whole variable domain, filled in from reference TRBV11-1 and TRBJ2-1, reads EAEVAQSPRYKITEKSQAVAFWCDPISGHATLYWYRQILGQGPELLVQFQDESVVDDSQLPKDRFSAERLKGVDSTLKIQPAELGDSAMYLCASSVPGLDNNEQFFGPGTRLTVL.

V usage is TRBV11-2 and J usage is TRBJ2-6; 10 bases map to TRBD1. Trimming cost V 5 bases and J 0 bases; bases outside gene matches: 7. This CDR3 contains 18 residues. CDR1 and CDR2 from the germline V gene are SGHAT and FQNNGV. CDR3: CASSPAGQGLSGANVLTF. CDR3 nucleotides: TGTGCCAGCAGCCCAGCGGGACAGGGGCTCTCTGGGGCCAACGTCCTGACTTTC.

DNA of the CDR3: TGTGCCAGCAGCCCGCGGGGCAACCATGGCTACACCTTC. Amino acids: CASSPRGNHGYTF. This chain connects TRBV4-2 to TRBJ1-2; possible D gene TRBD1, 5 bases. The CDR3 covers 13 residues. Looked up from germline, CDR1 is LGHNA and CDR2 is YNFKEQ. The ends were cut back, 4 bases at V and 6 bases at J, with 12 bases in the middle.

The chain has TRBV29-1 and TRBJ1-1; D is ambiguous. The V end was cut by 8 bases, the J end by 2 bases, with 9 bases between. The CDR3 has 11 residues. Germline CDR1 reads SQVTM; CDR2 reads ANQGSEA. The CDR3 loop reads CSTAGNTEAFF. The CDR3 DNA reads TGCAGCACCGCCGGAAACACTGAAGCTTTCTTT.

The gene calls are TRBV2 and TRBJ1-4, with TRBD1 as a possible D gene (5 bases). The CDR3 totals 15 residues. V was shortened by 9 bases and J by 4 bases, with 18 bases between the two germline ends. The V gene's germline CDR1 is SNHLY and CDR2 FYNNEI. CDR3 nucleotides: TGTGCCAGTGGATCCCCGGCGGGGGGTAATGAAAAACTGTTTTTT. This sequence encodes CASGSPAGGNEKLFF.

This clonotype has only a few counts. This rearrangement joins TRBV2 to TRBJ2-1, with TRBD2 identical over 8 bases. Trimming cost V 3 bases and J 10 bases; bases outside gene matches: 8. The CDR3 spans 14 residues. Germline V gene data show CDR1 as SNHLY and CDR2 as FYNNEI. The CDR3, as DNA: TGTGCCAGCAGTGAGACAGGTCCGGGGGGGGAGCAGTTCTTC. Translated, it gives CASSETGPGGEQFF.

V gene TRBV20-1 combines with J gene TRBJ2-1; a possible D gene is TRBD2 (5 bases). CDR1 and CDR2 from the germline V gene are DFQATT and SNEGSKA (reference sequence). Trimming removed 1 base from V and 0 bases from J, with 7 bases in between. The CDR3 has 14 amino acids. This chain's CDR3 is CSARVLASYNEQFF. As DNA, the CDR3 is TGCAGTGCTAGAGTCCTAGCCTCCTACAATGAGCAGTTCTTC.

This clonotype was recorded a few times. The chain combines TRBV6-6 with TRBJ1-5; TRBD1 aligns across 10 bases. The V gene's germline CDR1 is MNHNY and CDR2 SVGAGI (reference sequence). With 11 bases clipped from V and 4 bases from J, the junction kept 14 bases outside the gene matches. The CDR3 covers 16 residues. For the CDR3, the DNA is TGTGCCGGAGGCCCCGGGACAGGGGTTTGGAATCAGCCCCAGCATTTT. It codes for CAGGPGTGVWNQPQHF.

Only a few counts were recorded for this clonotype. The chain recombines TRBV20-1 with TRBJ2-3; 9 nucleotides match TRBD2. The germline V gene encodes CDR1 DFQATT and CDR2 SNEGSKA (reference sequence). This CDR3 region has 16 residues. V was pared by 3 bases and J by 2 bases, with 9 bases of the junction left unmatched. DNA for the CDR3: TGCAGTGCTAGGGATTTAGCGGGGGCGGACACAGATACGCAGTATTTT. This translates into CSARDLAGADTDTQYF.

This clonotype showed up many times. The V and J genes are TRBV5-1 and TRBJ2-7; 8 nucleotides line up with TRBD1. Germline CDR1 reads SGHRS; CDR2 reads YFSETQ. This CDR3 spans 16 amino acids. Trimming at V came to 0 bases and at J to 1 base, leaving 6 bases not matched to a gene. The CDR3 nucleotides are TGCGCCAGCAGCTTGGCCGGGACAGGCCTTTCCTACGAGCAGTACTTC. Protein product: CASSLAGTGLSYEQYF.